This entry is about one TCR beta chain. The data belong to a study of cytomegalovirus exposure and HLA in healthy donors. The protocol was immunoSEQ multiplex PCR, while the TCRdb copy is restricted to in-frame clones and leaves out a portion. Found here are some 150,000 clones, about 88% of them singletons; the top ten hold 3.3%. The germline gives CDR1 SNHLY, CDR2 FYNNEI. V was clipped by 2 bases and J by 10 bases; unmatched bases: 6. CDR3 size: 14 residues. Sequenced sample: PBMCs. This receptor was obtained from a young woman in good health and CMV-seropositive. V and J are TRBV2 and TRBJ2-2; 8 bases fit TRBD1. In DNA form, the CDR3 reads TGTGCCAGCAGTGAATCCAGGGGGCAAGAGGAGCTGTTTTTT. Amino acids: CASSESRGQEELFF.